This entry lists 27 T cell receptor beta chains sequenced from one sample in a study of OX40 agonist ivuxolimab in advanced cancers. Generated by immunoSEQ multiplex PCR, the TCRdb table keeps only in-frame clones and is missing some. Of roughly 80,000 clones in the sample, approximately 85% are singletons; the top ten hold around 0.6%. The specimen was CD4+ or CD8+ T cells sorted from blood, collected in a trial of the OX40 agonist ivuxolimab. The receptors here all came from an adult with an advanced solid tumor such as melanoma, head and neck, liver or kidney cancer.

The chain uses TRBV29-1 and TRBJ2-3, with TRBD1 matching over 7 bases. The CDR3 has 16 residues. V lost 2 bases and J lost 6; bases outside the gene matches: 14. Looked up from germline, CDR1 is SQVTM and CDR2 is ANQGSEA. The CDR3 DNA sequence: TGCAGCGTTGAAAAGAGCAGGGACAGCTACAGGGATACGCAGTATTTT. As protein: CSVEKSRDSYRDTQYF.

This clone has a single count. The rearrangement uses TRBV29-1 and TRBJ2-7; D perhaps matches TRBD2 (6 bases). Germline lookup yields CDR1 SQVTM and CDR2 ANQGSEA. This CDR3 is built from 15 residues. Between the trimmed V and J ends, which lost 0 bases and 0 bases, there was a span of 12 bases. CDR3 sequence reads: CSVEDLRESSYEQYF. DNA for the CDR3: TGCAGCGTTGAAGATCTACGGGAGAGCTCCTACGAGCAGTACTTC.

The chain recombines TRBV14 with TRBJ2-3; D possibly corresponds to TRBD2 (5 bases). Trimming cost V 0 bases and J 9 bases, with 13 bases left between them. The CDR3 has 14 residues. The V gene's germline CDR1 is SGHDN and CDR2 FVKESK. As DNA, the CDR3 is TGTGCCAGCAGCCAAGATGGTCGGGGAATCACGCAGTATTTT. Translating it yields CASSQDGRGITQYF.

The chain recombines TRBV6-1 with TRBJ1-6; D perhaps matches TRBD1 (6 bases). The germline V gene encodes CDR1 MNHNS and CDR2 SASEGT. This CDR3 is built from 14 residues. V lost 6 bases and J 6 bases, leaving 12 bases between the germline ends. CDR3 sequence reads: CASSPDRINSPLHF. DNA of the CDR3: TGTGCCAGCAGCCCAGACAGGATTAATTCACCCCTCCACTTT.

The J gene is TRBJ1-1, the V gene TRBV19; tentatively, D is TRBD1 (5 bases). This CDR3 is 14 amino acids long. The V and J ends lost 3 bases and 1 base respectively, with 9 bases between them. Germline assignment: CDR1 LNHDA and CDR2 SQIVND (reference sequence). The DNA for the CDR3 is TGTGCCAGTAGTATGAGGGGCCCGAACACTGAAGCTTTCTTT. Amino acid sequence: CASSMRGPNTEAFF.

The chain is built from TRBV7-2 and TRBJ1-5, with 7 nucleotides matching TRBD1. With V trimmed by 4 bases and J by 4 bases, 4 bases remained unmatched. The length of the CDR3 is 14 residues. Germline assignment: CDR1 SGHTA and CDR2 FQGNSA. The CDR3 nucleotides read TGTGCCAGCAGCTCCCGGACAGGAAATCAGCCCCAGCATTTT. Translation: CASSSRTGNQPQHF.

V gene TRBV6-1 combines with J gene TRBJ1-5; a weak D match, TRBD1 (5 bases). The CDR3 length is 11 residues. V shed 6 bases and J shed 8 bases, with 8 bases lying between them. Germline CDR1 is MNHNS and CDR2 is SASEGT. CDR3: CASSRGEPQHF. The DNA of the CDR3 is TGTGCCAGCAGCCGGGGGGAGCCCCAGCATTTT.

The V gene is TRBV29-1, the J gene TRBJ2-5, with D hard to call. The CDR3 totals 12 residues. Germline V lookup: CDR1 SQVTM, CDR2 ANQGSEA. V was clipped by 5 bases and J by 1 base, with 8 bases between them. CDR3 sequence reads: CSVKRSQETQYF. The CDR3 DNA follows: TGCAGCGTTAAAAGGTCCCAAGAGACCCAGTACTTC.

The chain joins TRBV7-2 to TRBJ2-3, with 12 nucleotides matching TRBD2. CDR3 length equals 14 residues. With V trimmed by 5 bases and J by 11 bases, 8 bases remained unmatched. CDR1 is SGHTA, CDR2 FQGNSA, per germline. The CDR3 loop is CASSLSPTSGGQYF. CDR3 DNA: TGTGCCAGCAGCCTTAGTCCGACTAGCGGGGGGCAGTATTTT.

The chain has TRBV27 and TRBJ2-6; no firm D call. Germline V gene sequence: CDR1 MNHEY, CDR2 SMNVEV (reference sequence). V shed 7 bases and J shed 0 bases, with 4 bases lying between them. The CDR3 is 13 amino acids. The chain's CDR3 is CASTFSGANVLTF. The CDR3 nucleotides are TGTGCCAGCACGTTCTCTGGGGCCAACGTCCTGACTTTC.

This chain joins TRBV7-9 and TRBJ2-3; no definite D call. The CDR3 totals 15 residues. Germline values: CDR1 SEHNR, CDR2 FQNEAQ (reference sequence). The V and J ends lost 7 bases and 0 bases respectively, with 14 bases between them. In DNA form, the CDR3 reads TGTGCCAGCACCCCCGGATCCGGCAGCACAGATACGCAGTATTTT. Translating it yields CASTPGSGSTDTQYF.

The chain couples TRBV6-5 to TRBJ2-7, with D possibly TRBD2 on 5 matching bases. V was trimmed by 6 bases and J by 6 bases, leaving 9 bases between them. The CDR3 totals 11 residues. CDR1 MNHEY and CDR2 SVGAGI come from the germline V gene. The CDR3 loop is CASSREGEQYF. The CDR3 bases are TGTGCCAGCAGCCGTGAGGGCGAGCAGTACTTC.

This chain connects TRBV6-6 to TRBJ1-2, with D possibly TRBD1 on 6 matching bases. The CDR3 is 13 amino acids. The ends were cut back, 2 bases at V and 6 bases at J, with 10 bases in the middle. The germline V gene encodes CDR1 MNHNY and CDR2 SVGAGI (reference sequence). As DNA, the CDR3 is TGTGCCAGCAGTTACGATCAGGGGAATGGCTACACCTTC. Amino acid sequence: CASSYDQGNGYTF.

V and J are TRBV29-1 and TRBJ2-1, with D unresolved. V shed 5 bases and J shed 3 bases, with 5 bases lying between them. This CDR3 comprises 11 residues. The germline gives CDR1 SQVTM, CDR2 ANQGSEA. CDR3 DNA sequence: TGCAGCGTTCGGGTCTACAATGAGCAGTTCTTC. Translation gives CSVRVYNEQFF.

The CDR3 region has the DNA TGCAGTGCCGCCCAGGTCCCTGAAGCTTTCTTT. Translated: CSAAQVPEAFF. The chain has TRBV20-1 and TRBJ1-1; unclear D gene. The CDR3 extends over 11 amino acids. CDR1 is DFQATT and CDR2 is SNEGSKA in the germline V gene (reference sequence). V lost 6 bases and J 6 bases, leaving 11 bases between the germline ends.

This chain links TRBV7-5 with TRBJ2-7; TRBD1, the table's D call, lacks a check against the DNA. TRBV7-5 is shown as a pseudogene. The length of the CDR3 is 16 residues. CDR3 nucleotide sequence: TGTGCCGGCGGGACAGGAGGGATGCGGAGCTCCTACGAGCAGTACTTC. Translating gives CAGGTGGMRSSYEQYF.

CDR3 residues: CASSLVTRDRDPFSYEQYF. Written as DNA, the CDR3 is TGTGCCAGCAGCTTAGTCACCCGGGACAGGGACCCCTTCTCCTACGAGCAGTACTTC. The chain employs TRBV7-9 and TRBJ2-7, with 9 bases that match TRBD1. V lost 1 base to trimming and J lost 0 bases; unmatched junction nucleotides: 13. The CDR3 consists of 19 residues. Looked up from germline, CDR1 is SEHNR and CDR2 is FQNEAQ (reference sequence).

The genes are TRBV6-1 and TRBJ2-7, with TRBD1 identical over 7 bases. Germline V gene data show CDR1 as MNHNS and CDR2 as SASEGT. Germline trimming cut 2 bases from V and 4 bases from J; bases unmatched to any gene: 8. This CDR3 has 15 amino acids. This CDR3 is CASSEWGTVGYEQYF. The CDR3 DNA reads as TGTGCCAGCAGTGAATGGGGGACAGTGGGATACGAGCAGTACTTC.

The V call is TRBV29-1, the J call TRBJ2-5; possibly TRBD2 for D (5 bases). The J call could be wrong; TRBJ2-7 is a better fit for the DNA end. Germline CDR1 is SQVTM and CDR2 is ANQGSEA. The CDR3 is 12 residues long. DNA of the CDR3: TGCAGCGCCCGCCGGGAAGCAAGCGAGCAGTACTTC. Residues: CSARREASEQYF.

The chain recombines TRBV7-9 with TRBJ2-5, with unresolved D. Trimming removed 7 bases at V and 5 bases at J, with 8 bases between. CDR3 length: 11 residues. Per the germline V gene, CDR1 is SEHNR and CDR2 is FQNEAQ (reference sequence). The CDR3 coding sequence is TGTGCCAGCACACCCGGGGAGACCCAGTACTTC. Amino acids: CASTPGETQYF.

The chain carries TRBV19 and TRBJ2-2, with 10 bases aligning to TRBD1. Germline CDR1 reads LNHDA; CDR2 reads SQIVND (reference sequence). With V trimmed by 6 bases and J by 1 base, 5 bases remained unmatched. The length of the CDR3 is 16 residues. The CDR3 DNA reads TGTGCCAGTAGAGGACAGGGGGATATGAACACCGGGGAGCTGTTTTTT. Translating it yields CASRGQGDMNTGELFF.

This clone was observed once. This chain connects TRBV10-3 to TRBJ2-5, with D tentatively TRBD1 (5 bases). The V and J ends lost 7 bases and 2 bases respectively, with 20 bases between them. Germline CDR1 reads ENHRY; CDR2 reads SYGVKD. There are 16 residues in the CDR3. CDR3 loop: CAIKGPGREGQETQYF. Here the CDR3 DNA reads TGTGCCATCAAGGGGCCCGGCAGGGAAGGGCAAGAGACCCAGTACTTC.

CDR3 in amino acids: CASSSTSSQTQYF. As DNA, the CDR3 is TGTGCCAGCAGCTCCACTAGCTCACAGACCCAGTACTTC. This sequence joins TRBV7-3 and TRBJ2-5; a weak D match, TRBD2 (6 bases). V was shortened by 4 bases and J by 6 bases, with 12 bases between the two germline ends. The length of the CDR3 is 13 residues. Germline CDR1 reads SGHTA; CDR2 reads FQGTGA.

The chain carries TRBV4-3 and TRBJ2-7; no definite D call. Trimming took 0 bases from V and 0 from J, leaving 12 bases between them. The CDR3 runs to 16 residues. Germline V gene lookup returns CDR1 LGHNA and CDR2 YSLEER. The CDR3 here is CASSQELTGGSYEQYF. The CDR3 DNA sequence: TGCGCCAGCAGCCAAGAACTTACCGGCGGCTCCTACGAGCAGTACTTC.

The table lists this clone with a count of one. The chain combines TRBV5-4 with TRBJ2-1, with 10 bases that match TRBD1. There are 14 residues in the CDR3. Germline V CDR1 and CDR2: SGHNT, YYREEE (reference sequence). After removal of 6 bases from V and 8 bases from J, the junction contained 8 bases not matched to a gene. The DNA for the CDR3 is TGTGCCAGCACCATAGGACAGGGGGTGGATGAGCAGTTCTTC. It yields the protein CASTIGQGVDEQFF.

The chain is built from TRBV4-1 and TRBJ1-2; the D is unclear. The CDR3 is 13 residues long. CDR1 is MGHRA, CDR2 YSYEKL, per germline. V gave up 0 bases and J gave up 2 bases, with 4 bases separating them. CDR3: CASSQDGNYGYTF. The CDR3 region has the DNA TGCGCCAGCAGCCAAGACGGGAACTATGGCTACACCTTC.

V is TRBV7-9 and J is TRBJ1-4; D ambiguous. Germline CDR1 SEHNR, CDR2 FQNEAQ (reference sequence). The CDR3 spans 14 residues. V was pared by 4 bases and J by 5 bases, with 11 bases between. CDR3 loop: CASSWERRNEKLFF. The CDR3 nucleotides read TGTGCCAGCAGCTGGGAGAGGAGGAATGAAAAACTGTTTTTT.